This entry lists 14 T cell receptor beta chains sequenced from one sample in a study of identical twins. TCRdb re-called the 5' RACE reads through MiXCR, storing one row per CDR3 protein. The data contain some 460,000 distinct CDR3 sequences, around 14% of them singletons. The same data also went into a second study, on yellow fever vaccine responses in identical twins.

The specimen sequenced was CD4+ T cells sorted from blood. These TCRs come from a woman aged 18-29 years in good health.

The chain uses TRBV2 and TRBJ1-5; 8 bases are shared with TRBD1. V trimming: 7 bases; J trimming: 2 bases; junction bases outside the gene matches: 7. The CDR3 totals 15 residues. Germline values: CDR1 SNHLY, CDR2 FYNNEI. The CDR3, as DNA: TGTGCCAGCACGACCCAACAGGGGGGCAATCAGCCCCAGCATTTT. As protein: CASTTQQGGNQPQHF.

This clonotype occurred many times. The chain joins TRBV6-1 to TRBJ2-2, with D tentatively TRBD2 (6 bases). CDR1 is MNHNS and CDR2 is SASEGT in the germline V gene. Trimming took off 6 bases at V and 4 bases at J, with 18 bases between the two ends. The CDR3 extends over 16 amino acids. The CDR3 nucleotides are TGTGCCAGCAGCCGAAGGGACTCCCTACTCACCGGGGAGCTGTTTTTT. Amino acids: CASSRRDSLLTGELFF.

The chain employs TRBV2 and TRBJ2-3; D not certain. CDR1 is SNHLY and CDR2 is FYNNEI in the germline V gene. CDR3 size: 13 residues. The ends were cut back, 2 bases at V and 14 bases at J, with 17 bases in the middle. In DNA form, the CDR3 reads TGTGCCAGCAGTGAAAACGGACCCAGCGATCCGTATTTT. As protein: CASSENGPSDPYF.

This rearrangement joins TRBV6-2 or TRBV6-3 to TRBJ2-2; TRBD2 is a possible D gene (6 bases). The germline V gene has CDR1 MNHEY and CDR2 SVGEGT. The CDR3 has 15 amino acids. The V gene lost 2 bases and the J gene lost 5 bases, with 12 bases spanning the gap. The DNA for the CDR3 is TGTGCCAGCAGTTACGGTAGCGGAATAACCGGGGAGCTGTTTTTT. Translated: CASSYGSGITGELFF.

The chain employs TRBV11-2 and TRBJ2-1, with TRBD2 matching 9 bases. The trim removed 5 bases at V and 0 bases at J, leaving 14 bases unmatched. CDR3 length equals 19 residues. CDR1 SGHAT and CDR2 FQNNGV come from the germline V gene. The CDR3: CASSPWGAGGISSYNEQFF. As DNA, the CDR3 is TGTGCCAGCAGCCCTTGGGGGGCGGGGGGGATTAGCTCCTACAATGAGCAGTTCTTC.

V is TRBV5-1 and J is TRBJ1-2, with a tentative D call TRBD1 (6 bases). V lost 4 bases to trimming and J lost 0 bases, with 13 bases between them. The germline gives CDR1 SGHRS, CDR2 YFSETQ. This CDR3 region has 15 residues. CDR3 DNA sequence: TGCGCCAGCAGCGAACAGGGATGGTCTAACTATGGCTACACCTTC. This translates into CASSEQGWSNYGYTF.

This chain connects TRBV27 to TRBJ2-5, with TRBD2 matching 10 bases. Germline lookup yields CDR1 MNHEY and CDR2 SMNVEV (reference sequence). Trimming removed 4 bases from V and 5 bases from J; junction bases left unmatched: 7. The CDR3 runs 15 residues. CDR3 nucleotide sequence: TGTGCCAGCAGTTACAGCGGGAGGGCCCGGGAGACCCAGTACTTC. It translates to CASSYSGRARETQYF.

V gene TRBV7-3 combines with J gene TRBJ1-5; D uncertain. The germline V and J ends were trimmed by 0 bases and 6 bases, with 6 bases remaining between them. Germline V lookup: CDR1 SGHTA, CDR2 FQGTGA. The length of the CDR3 is 13 residues. Here the CDR3 DNA reads TGTGCCAGCAGCTTAACTGCTGGTCAGCCCCAGCATTTT. This codes for CASSLTAGQPQHF.

This clonotype was counted between two and nine times. The chain uses TRBV29-1 and TRBJ2-2; D is unclear. Looked up from germline, CDR1 is SQVTM and CDR2 is ANQGSEA. The CDR3 totals 13 residues. V gave up 3 bases and J gave up 4 bases, with 9 bases separating them. CDR3 loop: CSVDLDSTGELFF. The CDR3 nucleotides are TGCAGCGTTGACCTCGATTCCACCGGGGAGCTGTTTTTT.

This clonotype was counted only a few times. V is TRBV7-2 and J is TRBJ2-1; D remains ambiguous. This CDR3 comprises 13 residues. Germline V gene sequence: CDR1 SGHTA, CDR2 FQGNSA. V lost 0 bases and J lost 7, with 7 bases in between. In nucleotides, the CDR3 is TGTGCCAGCAGCTTAGCCCAGGAAAATGAGCAGTTCTTC. Protein product: CASSLAQENEQFF.

This clonotype has a handful of counts. The chain recombines TRBV19 with TRBJ2-1, with D uncertain. The CDR3 sequence is 17 residues long. V was pared by 4 bases and J by 0 bases, with 16 bases between. CDR1 LNHDA and CDR2 SQIVND come from the germline V gene (reference sequence). Here the CDR3 reads CASSTPFVHNSYNEQFF. CDR3 DNA sequence: TGTGCCAGTAGTACCCCCTTCGTACACAACTCCTACAATGAGCAGTTCTTC.

The gene calls are TRBV6-2 or TRBV6-3 and TRBJ2-6; unclear D gene. The CDR3 sequence is 14 residues long. Per the germline V gene, CDR1 is MNHEY and CDR2 is SVGEGT. V gave up 6 bases and J gave up 6 bases, with 12 bases separating them. The CDR3 sequence: CASSWTASANVLTF. The CDR3, as DNA: TGTGCCAGCAGCTGGACCGCCTCGGCCAACGTCCTGACTTTC.

The chain recombines TRBV5-1 with TRBJ2-2; D is possibly TRBD2 (7 bases). Trimming shortened V by 0 bases and J by 6 bases, and 18 bases separated the two germline ends. CDR1 and CDR2 from the germline V gene are SGHRS and YFSETQ. CDR3 length equals 17 residues. The CDR3 DNA follows: TGCGCCAGCAGCTTGGCCTCTGCGGGGGCACTCCCCGGGGAGCTGTTTTTT. It is translated as CASSLASAGALPGELFF. Together with reference TRBV5-1 and TRBJ2-2, the CDR3 gives the full variable domain: KAGVTQTPRYLIKTRGQQVTLSCSPISGHRSVSWYQQTPGQGLQFLFEYFSETQRNKGNFPGRFSGRQFSNSRSEMNVSTLELGDSALYLCASSLASAGALPGELFFGEGSRLTVL.

This clonotype was detected many times. J is TRBJ2-3 and V is TRBV7-2; no firm D call. Germline loops: CDR1 SGHTA, CDR2 FQGNSA. The V gene lost 5 bases and the J gene lost 5 bases, with 11 bases spanning the gap. The CDR3 is made up of 13 amino acids. The CDR3 protein is CASSPGGRDTQYF. DNA of the CDR3: TGTGCCAGCAGCCCTGGTGGTAGAGATACGCAGTATTTT.